These T cell receptor beta chains were read from a single sample in a study of beta chain features in type 1 diabetes. The assay was immunoSEQ multiplex PCR, and TCRdb's table has in-frame clones only and misses some. The data contain 850,000 to 900,000 clones, about a sixth of them seen just once; the ten biggest clones take up 0.02% to 0.025%. Sequencing input: naive CD4+ T cells from blood. These receptors originate from a woman aged 18-30 years in good health. Each CDR3 is given with its conserved first and last residue. D genes are given only for firm matches. Rows may omit the clone size; those that give it use once, few, many or a size class.

V gene: TRBV28; J gene: TRBJ2-7; clone size: NA; D gene: NA; CDR3 DNA: TGTGCCAGCACCGAACTTTACTCCTACGAGCAGTACTTC; CDR3 protein: CASTELYSYEQYF
V gene: TRBV28; J gene: TRBJ1-3; clone size: NA; D gene: NA; CDR3 DNA: TGTGCCAGCAGTACCGTAAAATCAGGAAACACCATATATTTT; CDR3 protein: CASSTVKSGNTIYF
V gene: TRBV15; J gene: TRBJ2-3; clone size: NA; D gene: TRBD2; CDR3 DNA: TGTGCCACCAGCAGAGATCGGGGGGCAGATACGCAGTATTTT; CDR3 protein: CATSRDRGADTQYF
V gene: TRBV7-9; J gene: TRBJ2-1; clone size: few; D gene: TRBD2; CDR3 DNA: TGTGCCAGCAGCACTAGCGTCCCAATATACAATGAGCAGTTCTTC; CDR3 protein: CASSTSVPIYNEQFF
V gene: TRBV21-1; J gene: TRBJ1-1; clone size: few; D gene: NA; CDR3 DNA: TGTGCCAGCAGCAATCTGGGCAGGGGGGTGAACACTGAAGCTTTCTTT; CDR3 protein: CASSNLGRGVNTEAFF
V gene: TRBV11-2; J gene: TRBJ1-1; clone size: NA; D gene: TRBD1; CDR3 DNA: TGTGCCAGCAGCTCACCACAGGGGTACACTGAAGCTTTCTTT; CDR3 protein: CASSSPQGYTEAFF
V gene: TRBV11-1; J gene: TRBJ2-7; clone size: NA; D gene: TRBD2; CDR3 DNA: TGTGCCAGCAGCTTATCCAGAGCGGGAGGGTACGAGCAGTACTTC; CDR3 protein: CASSLSRAGGYEQYF
V gene: TRBV2; J gene: TRBJ1-2; clone size: few; D gene: TRBD1; CDR3 DNA: TGTGCCAGCAGGGGACAGATCGACTATGGCTACACCTTC; CDR3 protein: CASRGQIDYGYTF
V gene: TRBV5-1; J gene: TRBJ1-1; clone size: few; D gene: NA; CDR3 DNA: TGCGCCAGCAGCGGGGGACGGACGGGGAACACTGAAGCTTTCTTT; CDR3 protein: CASSGGRTGNTEAFF
V gene: TRBV25-1; J gene: TRBJ2-5; clone size: NA; D gene: NA; CDR3 DNA: TGTGCCAGCAGTCTACTATTCCAAGAGACCCAGTACTTC; CDR3 protein: CASSLLFQETQYF
V gene: TRBV28; J gene: TRBJ2-1; clone size: NA; D gene: NA; CDR3 DNA: TGTGCCAGCAGCGCGGGTAGACTCTACAATGAGCAGTTCTTC; CDR3 protein: CASSAGRLYNEQFF
V gene: TRBV28; J gene: TRBJ1-2; clone size: NA; D gene: TRBD1; CDR3 DNA: TGTGCCCCTTCCGGCGCGAGGGGGCCCTCCTCTAGGGGCTACACCTTC; CDR3 protein: CAPSGARGPSSRGYTF
V gene: TRBV6-5; J gene: TRBJ1-2; clone size: NA; D gene: NA; CDR3 DNA: TGTGCCAGCACCAAACGGAGTACAGTAGCGTCTGGCTACACCTTC; CDR3 protein: CASTKRSTVASGYTF
V gene: TRBV7-9; J gene: TRBJ2-7; clone size: few; D gene: NA; CDR3 DNA: TGTGCCAGCAGCCTAGGGGGACCTGTACACGAGCAGTACTTC; CDR3 protein: CASSLGGPVHEQYF
V gene: TRBV29-1; J gene: TRBJ2-3; clone size: NA; D gene: TRBD1; CDR3 DNA: TGCAGCGCTGCGAAGGCAGGGGGCAACGCAGATACGCAGTATTTT; CDR3 protein: CSAAKAGGNADTQYF
V gene: TRBV6-6; J gene: TRBJ2-7; clone size: few; D gene: NA; CDR3 DNA: TGTGCCAGCAGGGGCGCAGGCGATTACGAGCAGTACTTC; CDR3 protein: CASRGAGDYEQYF
V gene: TRBV5-1; J gene: TRBJ1-4; clone size: NA; D gene: NA; CDR3 DNA: TGCGCCAGCAGCTTGACCGGCCGCCAGGGAAACGAAAAACTGTTTTTT; CDR3 protein: CASSLTGRQGNEKLFF
V gene: TRBV27; J gene: TRBJ1-4; clone size: NA; D gene: TRBD1; CDR3 DNA: TGTGCCAGCAGTAGGGGACAGGGCCAGTATGAAAAACTGTTTTTT; CDR3 protein: CASSRGQGQYEKLFF
V gene: TRBV29-1; J gene: TRBJ2-3; clone size: few; D gene: TRBD1; CDR3 DNA: TGCAGCGTTGTGCCGGGACAGGGGGCTAGTATGACGCAGTATTTT; CDR3 protein: CSVVPGQGASMTQYF
V gene: TRBV11-3; J gene: TRBJ2-3; clone size: NA; D gene: TRBD2; CDR3 DNA: TGTGCCAGCAGCCTCGGAAGCGGGAGTGATTCCCTAGATACGCAGTATTTT; CDR3 protein: CASSLGSGSDSLDTQYF
V gene: TRBV10-3; J gene: TRBJ2-1; clone size: NA; D gene: TRBD2; CDR3 DNA: TGTGCCATCGCCGGCGGGAGGTATGAGCAGTTCTTC; CDR3 protein: CAIAGGRYEQFF
V gene: TRBV29-1; J gene: TRBJ2-7; clone size: few; D gene: NA; CDR3 DNA: TGCAGCGTTGACGCGGGGTACGAGCAGTACTTC; CDR3 protein: CSVDAGYEQYF
V gene: TRBV15; J gene: TRBJ1-5; clone size: NA; D gene: NA; CDR3 DNA: TGTGCCACCAGCAGAGATAAGGCGGCTCAACCCCAGCATTTT; CDR3 protein: CATSRDKAAQPQHF
V gene: TRBV10-3; J gene: TRBJ1-4; clone size: few; D gene: TRBD1; CDR3 DNA: TGTGCCACCAACAGGGGTTCGCGTGAAAAACTGTTTTTT; CDR3 protein: CATNRGSREKLFF